The rows below give T cell receptor beta chains drawn from one sample of a study of blood T cell repertoires in COVID-19. Libraries were prepared by immunoSEQ multiplex PCR; TCRdb keeps only in-frame clonotypes and omits some of them. This sample carries hundreds of thousands of clones, 87% of them seen once, and the ten largest clones take more than 5%. Material: peripheral blood. Receptors were obtained from a woman aged 50 to 60 with COVID-19, enrolled during active disease. Each CDR3 is given without its conserved first and last residue. Fields, in order: J gene, V gene, CDR3 protein.

J: TRBJ2-5; V: TRBV5-1; CDR3: ASRRYGTSGQETQY
J: TRBJ2-1; V: TRBV24-1; CDR3: ATSDLVAGAYNEQF
J: TRBJ1-2; V: TRBV30; CDR3: VKGRGIPYGYT
J: TRBJ1-2; V: TRBV19; CDR3: ASSMTGGNYGYT
J: TRBJ1-1; V: TRBV4-1; CDR3: ASSQVPDRGYTEAF
J: TRBJ2-1; V: TRBV19; CDR3: ASRTMTSGRLGQF
J: TRBJ2-7; V: TRBV19; CDR3: ASSPAGTSGYEQY
J: TRBJ2-1; V: TRBV6-4; CDR3: ASSESQGGNEQF
J: TRBJ2-7; V: TRBV15; CDR3: ATSREATGYEQY
J: TRBJ1-2; V: TRBV13; CDR3: ASSTRAYPVGYT
J: TRBJ2-7; V: TRBV6-5; CDR3: ASLRDSSYEQY
J: TRBJ2-3; V: TRBV29-1; CDR3: SVDRGTQY
J: TRBJ2-3; V: TRBV9; CDR3: ASSPIAGVPDTQY
J: TRBJ2-2; V: TRBV7-8; CDR3: ASGGQSGELF
J: TRBJ1-4; V: TRBV6-5; CDR3: ASRRIATNEKLF
J: TRBJ1-2; V: TRBV14; CDR3: ASSQVGNPYYGYT
J: TRBJ2-3; V: TRBV9; CDR3: ASSVTTSGRGRADTQY
J: TRBJ1-6; V: TRBV27; CDR3: ASSIPGQGANALH
J: TRBJ2-1; V: TRBV5-4; CDR3: ASSIDGLAAYNEQF
J: TRBJ1-3; V: TRBV20-1; CDR3: SASPGTGVAGNTIY
J: TRBJ1-4; V: TRBV4-2; CDR3: ASSRDLGAASSEKLF
J: TRBJ1-1; V: TRBV24-1; CDR3: ATSRYREGLAF
J: TRBJ1-1; V: TRBV12-5; CDR3: ASGTGRQNTEAF
J: TRBJ1-1; V: TRBV3-1/TRBV3-2; CDR3: ASSQNGMNTEAF
J: TRBJ2-1; V: TRBV11-2; CDR3: ASSDSGTSGSNEQF
J: TRBJ2-3; V: TRBV7-2; CDR3: ASSLKFGTGGGDTQY
J: TRBJ2-2; V: TRBV6-4; CDR3: ASSFDSYTGELF
J: TRBJ2-7; V: TRBV3-1/TRBV3-2; CDR3: ASSETAAGSSEQY
J: TRBJ2-7; V: TRBV30; CDR3: AWSRLAGRYEQY
J: TRBJ2-1; V: TRBV9; CDR3: ASSVGDVVVSKQF
J: TRBJ2-7; V: TRBV7-2; CDR3: ASSLESSGSRLSYEQY
J: TRBJ2-4; V: TRBV19; CDR3: ASTKQGRENIQY
J: TRBJ1-1; V: TRBV7-2; CDR3: ASSRVNTEAF
J: TRBJ2-5; V: TRBV7-7; CDR3: ASSHSQSSGRKQETQY
J: TRBJ2-1; V: TRBV5-1; CDR3: ASSNGDSAYNEQF
J: TRBJ1-2; V: TRBV9; CDR3: ASSVDSLYGYT
J: TRBJ2-2; V: TRBV10-2; CDR3: ASSLLAGGTGELF
J: TRBJ1-5; V: TRBV2; CDR3: ASSRQARVGNQPQH
J: TRBJ1-1; V: TRBV5-6; CDR3: ASSPGTYMNTEAF
J: TRBJ1-1; V: TRBV5-1; CDR3: ASSPGVREAF
J: TRBJ2-1; V: TRBV4-2; CDR3: ASSFSGTSGPSSYNEQF
J: TRBJ2-7; V: TRBV6-5; CDR3: ASSRRSSSYEQY
J: TRBJ1-2; V: TRBV5-1; CDR3: ASSWRGGRVMEEDYGYT
J: TRBJ1-1; V: TRBV14; CDR3: ASSPYRGQNTEAF
J: TRBJ1-5; V: TRBV6-6; CDR3: ASRATGGNQPQH
J: TRBJ2-2; V: TRBV30; CDR3: AWRAGPNTGELF
J: TRBJ2-1; V: TRBV18; CDR3: ASSPRQSPGVDEQF
J: TRBJ1-1; V: TRBV18; CDR3: ASSPRGTGDEAF
J: TRBJ1-3; V: TRBV3-1/TRBV3-2; CDR3: ASSPGVENTIY
J: TRBJ2-1; V: TRBV27; CDR3: ASSFGQGLNEQF
J: TRBJ2-7; V: TRBV3-1/TRBV3-2; CDR3: ASSQGVGFDEQY
J: TRBJ1-1; V: TRBV7-8; CDR3: ASSSRDRLNTEAF
J: TRBJ2-5; V: TRBV3-1/TRBV3-2; CDR3: ASSRVAGAVETQY
J: TRBJ2-6; V: TRBV6-6; CDR3: ASSLNPQGMSGANVLT
J: TRBJ2-2; V: TRBV21-1; CDR3: ASSKVETSFGELF
J: TRBJ2-2; V: TRBV9; CDR3: ASQRGGGRTGELF
J: TRBJ1-1; V: TRBV6-5; CDR3: ATNRGSGTEAF
J: TRBJ1-5; V: TRBV5-1; CDR3: ASSLLAGQPQH
J: TRBJ1-1; V: TRBV19; CDR3: ASSLGQNTEAF
J: TRBJ1-5; V: TRBV7-6; CDR3: ASSLDRDQPQH